The rows below give T cell receptor beta chains drawn from one sample of a study of cytomegalovirus exposure and HLA in healthy donors. The table came from immunoSEQ multiplex PCR; TCRdb's copy has only in-frame clones and leaves some out. The sample comprises some 150,000 clones, more than 70% of which are singletons, and around 4.2% rests with the top ten. Sequenced material: PBMCs. These receptors were collected from a man over 45 in good health and CMV-seropositive. Both conserved end residues are part of each CDR3.

TRBV27	CASRLVGARNEQYF
TRBV5-8	CASSWSRGTDTQYF
TRBV6-5	CATQGVDSPLHF
TRBV7-9	CASSLASAGAQETQYF
TRBV5-1	CASSLSTDYNEQFF
TRBV11-3	CASSLTPLAWNEQFF
TRBV7-2	CASSPQGVRGNQPQHF
TRBV27	CASSPRGLAGVPYNEQFF
TRBV11-2	CASSRDIGEKLFF
TRBV5-6	CASSRGLAGYNEQFF
TRBV6-5	CASRPEVVGEQFF
TRBV18	CASSPKGLAGGEYF
TRBV7-6	CASSLEPGVNQPQHF
TRBV7-3	CASSHPHRADNEKLFF
TRBV6-1	CASNSGETPNQPQHF
TRBV6-1	CASSGGQYNQPQHF
TRBV6-6	CATGREPDTQYF
TRBV11-1	CASRRTDSSYEQYF
TRBV4-2	CASSQDRGSYEQYF
TRBV9	CASSGGRGANTEAFF
TRBV6-1	CASSEAGGRGNQPQHF
TRBV6-1	CASTLRWGITEAFF
TRBV18	CASSPPGQGRVNQPQHF
TRBV6-4	CASSPGSGQPQHF
TRBV9	CASSVTGNTEAFF
TRBV7-2	CASSPRRGNGELFF
TRBV12-5	CASGFDRGIHGYTF
TRBV14	CASSQDRGSHYGYTF
TRBV5-1	CASSSPGGYNEQYF
TRBV6-5	CATGSYAGTEAFF
TRBV18	CASSSRPGQGEDTQYF
TRBV21-1	CASSATGPGQQKPYEQYF
TRBV15	CATSSSPDRMNTEAFF
TRBV14	CASSHRWTEAFF
TRBV15	CATSRDGQGVSPLHF
TRBV6-5	CASSYVHGDEQYF
TRBV18	CASSEETQYF
TRBV7-8	CASSLVGGVGEQFF
TRBV5-4	CASSETMGTGGNTIYF
TRBV18	CASSPGGEPQHF
TRBV7-3	CASSITSGGVEAFF
TRBV19	CASSLDRDRGYTF
TRBV6-5	CASSYETGWRPLHF
TRBV7-9	CASSPVGQGGWGNQPQHF
TRBV18	CASSPEGQALTTLHF
TRBV29-1	CSVGTGNRGYTF
TRBV6-5	CASSWLRDSNYGYTF
TRBV6-5	CASSYSRQGLTEAFF
TRBV6-1	CASTLQGAGNQPQHF
TRBV7-9	CSSSLAGAGGADLYGYTF
TRBV6-1	CASSPERVQGNEQFF
TRBV6-1	CASDLGQNIQYF
TRBV19	CASIPRILTSTRGNQPQHF
TRBV7-6	CASSLRLAVRSSYNEQFF